Described below is a single T cell receptor beta chain sequence and its context. The length of the CDR3 is 15 residues. V was pared by 1 base and J by 10 bases, with 17 bases between. MiXCR, run by TCRdb on the 5' RACE reads, gives a single entry per CDR3 protein. Here the sample spans 360,000 or so distinct CDR3 sequences, around 28% being singletons. The entry originates in a study of T-cell memory formation after mild COVID-19. This chain connects TRBV12-3 or TRBV12-4 to TRBJ1-5; a weak D match, TRBD1 (6 bases). This TCR derives from an adult woman who had mild COVID-19 (a few samples of this study predate the infection). Cell type and time point are not known. Sequencing used PBMCs or a T cell subset sorted from them (not recorded which). CDR3: CASSLGPGQRGPQHF. CDR3 nucleotides: TGTGCCAGCAGTTTAGGGCCGGGACAACGGGGTCCCCAGCATTTT.